The 22 T cell receptor beta chains reported below all come from one sample, sequenced in a study of OX40 agonist ivuxolimab in advanced cancers. Some clones are missing from TCRdb's copy, which holds only in-frame ones; the method was immunoSEQ multiplex PCR. The sample holds 50,000 or so clones; over 80% are singletons and the top ten take approximately 3.8%. Here the sequenced sample was CD4+ or CD8+ T cells sorted from blood, taken in a trial of the OX40 agonist ivuxolimab. The receptor source for this set is an adult with an advanced solid tumor such as melanoma, head and neck, liver or kidney cancer.

The chain joins TRBV9 to TRBJ1-2, with D possibly matching TRBD1 (6 bases). Trimming took off 3 bases at V and 4 bases at J, with 19 bases between the two ends. CDR3 length equals 16 residues. Germline lookup yields CDR1 SGDLS and CDR2 YYNGEE. CDR3 amino acids: CASSGSSRTVSYGYTF. CDR3 in DNA: TGTGCCAGCAGCGGAAGTTCTAGGACAGTGAGCTATGGCTACACCTTC.

The chain uses TRBV27 and TRBJ1-5; D may be TRBD1 (5 bases). V shed 10 bases and J shed 7 bases, with 20 bases lying between them. Germline V lookup: CDR1 MNHEY, CDR2 SMNVEV (reference sequence). This CDR3 is 14 amino acids long. The CDR3, as DNA: TGTGCCATCCACAATCAGGGTACTGGGCAGCCCCAGCATTTT. Protein: CAIHNQGTGQPQHF.

The chain combines TRBV4-1 with TRBJ1-5, with 7 positions matching TRBD1. Germline loops: CDR1 MGHRA, CDR2 YSYEKL. This CDR3 has 13 residues. The junction had 2 bases not matched to a gene; V was cut back by 6 bases and J by 3 bases. In DNA form, the CDR3 reads TGCGCCAGCAGGGGGACAGACAATCAGCCCCAGCATTTT. The encoded protein is CASRGTDNQPQHF.

This clone showed up just once. The V gene is TRBV5-1, the J gene TRBJ2-7; tentatively, D is TRBD1 (5 bases). Germline values: CDR1 SGHRS, CDR2 YFSETQ. Trimming left V 4 bases short and J 3 bases short, with 20 bases between. The CDR3 has 16 residues. In DNA form, the CDR3 reads TGCGCCAGCAGCCGCGGTGGCACAGGCCGCTACTACGAGCAGTACTTC. This sequence encodes CASSRGGTGRYYEQYF.

The chain has TRBV28 and TRBJ1-2; 8 bases match TRBD1. This CDR3 has 13 amino acids. Germline V CDR1 and CDR2: MDHEN, SYDVKM. V lost 4 bases, J lost 8 bases, and 6 bases stayed unmatched. CDR3 residues: CASSSAGTGGYTF. CDR3 nucleotides: TGTGCCAGCAGTTCCGCGGGGACAGGAGGCTACACCTTC.

The rearrangement uses TRBV18 and TRBJ1-2, with D unclear. V dropped 0 bases and J dropped 3 bases, with 8 bases sitting between them. In germline, CDR1 is KGHSH, CDR2 LQKENI. The CDR3 contains 14 residues. The CDR3 DNA reads TGTGCCAGCTCACCACCGATAGGTCACTATGGCTACACCTTC. Protein sequence: CASSPPIGHYGYTF.

The rearrangement uses TRBV14 and TRBJ1-5, with unresolved D. The CDR3 is 13 amino acids. In germline, CDR1 is SGHDN, CDR2 FVKESK. V shed 4 bases and J shed 0 bases, with 4 bases lying between them. CDR3 residues: CASSLDSNQPQHF. The CDR3 DNA follows: TGTGCCAGCAGCCTGGATAGCAATCAGCCCCAGCATTTT.

The CDR3 region is CASSFGNNEQFF. CDR3 nucleotide sequence: TGTGCCAGCAGTTTCGGGAACAATGAGCAGTTCTTC. The chain combines TRBV7-3 with TRBJ2-1, with TRBD2 as a possible D gene (5 bases). The germline V gene encodes CDR1 SGHTA and CDR2 FQGTGA. The V end was cut by 6 bases, the J end by 5 bases, with 8 bases between. This CDR3 has 12 amino acids.

The count of this clone is one. The chain links TRBV2 to TRBJ2-7; 7 bases are a match to TRBD1. The V gene's germline CDR1 is SNHLY and CDR2 FYNNEI. The CDR3 runs 14 residues. Trimming at V came to 8 bases and at J to 4 bases, leaving 11 bases not matched to a gene. CDR3 sequence reads: CASLRAGGPYEQYF. In DNA form, the CDR3 reads TGTGCCAGCCTCCGGGCAGGGGGTCCGTACGAGCAGTACTTC. The entire variable domain, with the rest obtained from reference TRBV2 and TRBJ2-7, is as follows: EPEVTQTPSHQVTQMGQEVILRCVPISNHLYFYWYRQILGQKVEFLVSFYNNEISEKSEIFDDQFSVERPDGSNFTLKIRSTKLEDSAMYFCASLRAGGPYEQYFGPGTRLTVT.

The gene calls are TRBV19 and TRBJ2-2, with no clear D. CDR1 LNHDA and CDR2 SQIVND come from the germline V gene (reference sequence). V was clipped by 5 bases and J by 6 bases, with 7 bases between them. The CDR3 extends over 12 amino acids. The CDR3 nucleotides read TGTGCCAGTAGTCTGCCCGCCGGGGAGCTGTTTTTT. Protein product: CASSLPAGELFF.

This chain uses TRBV19 with TRBJ2-3; D is perhaps TRBD1 or TRBD2 (5 bases each). Germline V gene data show CDR1 as LNHDA and CDR2 as SQIVND (reference sequence). Trimming removed 6 bases from V and 1 base from J, with 11 bases in between. The CDR3 spans 14 residues. In DNA form, the CDR3 reads TGTGCCAGTAGGGCAATGGGGGGCACAGATACGCAGTATTTT. Its translation is CASRAMGGTDTQYF.

CDR3: CASSLDLAAVGTQYF. Written as DNA, the CDR3 is TGTGCCAGCAGCTTAGATCTAGCGGCCGTGGGGACCCAGTACTTC. The V gene is TRBV11-2, the J gene TRBJ2-5, with 7 bases lining up with TRBD2. CDR1 and CDR2 (germline): SGHAT, FQNNGV. V lost 0 bases and J lost 7; bases outside the gene matches: 8. This CDR3 has 15 amino acids.

The V gene is TRBV5-1, the J gene TRBJ1-1; D possibly corresponds to TRBD1 (5 bases). This CDR3 has 15 residues. Trimming took off 1 base at V and 10 bases at J, with 20 bases between the two ends. The germline V gene encodes CDR1 SGHRS and CDR2 YFSETQ. For the CDR3, the DNA is TGCGCCAGCAGCTTGACTAGCTTCCAGGGCGGGGGAGCTTTCTTT. Its translation: CASSLTSFQGGGAFF.

This sequence joins TRBV6-6 and TRBJ1-4; 7 bases agree with TRBD1. Trimming at V came to 4 bases and at J to 4 bases, leaving 3 bases not matched to a gene. Germline V gene sequence: CDR1 MNHNY, CDR2 SVGAGI (reference sequence). The CDR3 covers 14 residues. CDR3 DNA sequence: TGTGCCAGCAGTTTCGGGACAGTTAATGAAAAACTGTTTTTT. Its translation is CASSFGTVNEKLFF.

The gene calls are TRBV18 and TRBJ1-6; no firm D call. Trimming pared 3 bases from V and 5 bases from J, leaving 11 bases between. Germline CDR1 reads KGHSH; CDR2 reads LQKENI. This CDR3 spans 15 amino acids. The CDR3 DNA sequence: TGTGCCAGCTCACCTAGGGTAGATGATAATTCACCCCTCCACTTT. This gives the protein CASSPRVDDNSPLHF.

The chain recombines TRBV25-1 with TRBJ2-2, with D hard to call. Between the trimmed V and J ends, which lost 0 bases and 8 bases, there was a span of 10 bases. Germline CDR1 MGHDK, CDR2 SYGVNS. The CDR3 length is 14 residues. In nucleotides, the CDR3 is TGTGCCAGCAGTGAATACCCCGGGTCTGGGGAGCTGTTTTTT. It yields the protein CASSEYPGSGELFF.

The chain combines TRBV11-2 with TRBJ2-7, with D possibly being TRBD2 (6 bases). CDR3 length equals 14 residues. V was pared by 4 bases and J by 9 bases, with 19 bases between. Germline CDR1 reads SGHAT; CDR2 reads FQNNGV. The CDR3 sequence: CASSSEASVGAQYF. DNA for the CDR3: TGTGCCAGCAGCTCGGAGGCTAGCGTCGGGGCGCAGTACTTC.

This clone was detected a few times. This rearrangement joins TRBV5-1 to TRBJ2-7, with D perhaps TRBD1 or TRBD2 (5 bases each). Trimming pared 3 bases from V and 1 base from J, leaving 17 bases between. The CDR3 loop spans 16 amino acids. Germline values: CDR1 SGHRS, CDR2 YFSETQ. CDR3 residues: CASSSGTGTASYEQYF. The CDR3, as DNA: TGCGCCAGCAGCTCGGGGACCGGGACGGCATCCTACGAGCAGTACTTC.

The chain carries TRBV18 and TRBJ2-1, with D possibly being TRBD2 (6 bases). This CDR3 contains 14 residues. Germline CDR1 and CDR2: KGHSH and LQKENI. Trimming left V 3 bases short and J 9 bases short, with 15 bases between. CDR3 amino acids: CASSPPGTGGEQFF. The CDR3 bases are TGTGCCAGCTCACCGCCCGGGACTGGTGGTGAGCAGTTCTTC.

The chain employs TRBV11-3 and TRBJ2-3; D uncertain. V was trimmed by 5 bases and J by 6 bases, leaving 9 bases between them. The CDR3 covers 12 residues. CDR1 SGHNT and CDR2 YENEEA come from the germline V gene. The CDR3 region is CASSPTDDTQYF. The CDR3 nucleotides are TGTGCCAGCAGCCCGACCGACGATACGCAGTATTTT.

V is TRBV2 and J is TRBJ2-7; D gene unclear. CDR1 is SNHLY, CDR2 FYNNEI, per germline. This CDR3 contains 12 residues. Trimming cost V 3 bases and J 3 bases, with 6 bases left between them. The CDR3 protein is CASSEDRYEQYF. CDR3 sequence (DNA): TGTGCCAGCAGTGAGGACCGCTACGAGCAGTACTTC.

V is TRBV29-1 and J is TRBJ2-7; D may correspond to TRBD1 or TRBD2 (6 bases each). Per germline, CDR1 SQVTM and CDR2 ANQGSEA. CDR3 length: 12 amino acids. Between the trimmed V and J ends, which lost 6 bases and 2 bases, there was a span of 11 bases. The CDR3 spells CSVGGQTYEQYF. CDR3 bases: TGCAGCGTAGGGGGGCAGACCTACGAGCAGTACTTC.